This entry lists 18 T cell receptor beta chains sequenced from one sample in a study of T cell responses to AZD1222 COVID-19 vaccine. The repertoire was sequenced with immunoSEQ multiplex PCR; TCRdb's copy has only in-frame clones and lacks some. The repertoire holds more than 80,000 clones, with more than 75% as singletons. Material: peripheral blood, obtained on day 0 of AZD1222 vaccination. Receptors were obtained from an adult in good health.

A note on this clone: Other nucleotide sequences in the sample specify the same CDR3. The CDR3 bases are TGTGCCAGCAGTTACACCGGGACAGGGGGGTACGAGCAGTACTTC. Translated: CASSYTGTGGYEQYF. V gene TRBV6-5 combines with J gene TRBJ2-7, with 11 bases lining up with TRBD1. This CDR3 has 15 amino acids. Losses at the gene ends were 2 bases for V and 4 bases for J; bases not matched to a gene: 4. Germline assignment: CDR1 MNHEY and CDR2 SVGAGI.

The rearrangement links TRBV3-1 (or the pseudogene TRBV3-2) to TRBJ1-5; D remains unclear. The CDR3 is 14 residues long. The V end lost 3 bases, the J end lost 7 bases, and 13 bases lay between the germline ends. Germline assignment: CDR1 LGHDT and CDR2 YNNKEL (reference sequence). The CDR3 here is CASSQRWTGQPQHF. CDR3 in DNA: TGTGCCAGCAGCCAGAGGTGGACCGGACAGCCCCAGCATTTT.

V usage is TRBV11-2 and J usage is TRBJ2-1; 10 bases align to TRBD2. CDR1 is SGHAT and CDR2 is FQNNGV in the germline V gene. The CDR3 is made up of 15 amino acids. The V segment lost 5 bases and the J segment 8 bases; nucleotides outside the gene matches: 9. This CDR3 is CASSIGTSDRDEQFF. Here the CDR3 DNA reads TGTGCCAGCAGCATCGGGACTAGCGACCGCGATGAGCAGTTCTTC.

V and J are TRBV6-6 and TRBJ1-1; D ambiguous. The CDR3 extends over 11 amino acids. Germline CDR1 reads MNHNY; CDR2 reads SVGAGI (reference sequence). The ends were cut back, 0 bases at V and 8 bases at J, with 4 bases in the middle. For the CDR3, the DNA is TGTGCCAGCAGTTACTCTAGGGAAGCTTTCTTT. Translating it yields CASSYSREAFF.

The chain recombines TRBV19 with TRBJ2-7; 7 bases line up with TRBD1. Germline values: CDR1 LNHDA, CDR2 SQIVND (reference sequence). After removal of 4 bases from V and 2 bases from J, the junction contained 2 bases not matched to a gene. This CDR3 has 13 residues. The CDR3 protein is CASSTQGAYEQYF. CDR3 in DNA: TGTGCCAGTAGTACGCAGGGGGCCTACGAGCAGTACTTC.

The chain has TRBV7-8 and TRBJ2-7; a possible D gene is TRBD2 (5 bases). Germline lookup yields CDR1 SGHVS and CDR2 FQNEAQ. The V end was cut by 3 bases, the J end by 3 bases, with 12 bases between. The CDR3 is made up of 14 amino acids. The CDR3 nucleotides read TGTGCCAGCAGCTTTAAAGGGAGTCTCTACGAGCAGTACTTC. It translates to CASSFKGSLYEQYF.

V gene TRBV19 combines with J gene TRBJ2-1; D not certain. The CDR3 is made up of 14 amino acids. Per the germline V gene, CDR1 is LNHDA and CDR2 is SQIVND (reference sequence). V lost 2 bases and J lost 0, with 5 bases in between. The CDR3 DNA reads TGTGCCAGTAGTATACGGTACTCCTACAATGAGCAGTTCTTC. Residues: CASSIRYSYNEQFF.

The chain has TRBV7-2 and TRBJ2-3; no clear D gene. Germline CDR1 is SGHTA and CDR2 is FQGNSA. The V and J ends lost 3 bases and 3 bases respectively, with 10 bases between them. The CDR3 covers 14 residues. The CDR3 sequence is CASSFNPETDTQYF. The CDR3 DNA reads TGTGCCAGCAGCTTCAACCCTGAGACAGATACGCAGTATTTT.

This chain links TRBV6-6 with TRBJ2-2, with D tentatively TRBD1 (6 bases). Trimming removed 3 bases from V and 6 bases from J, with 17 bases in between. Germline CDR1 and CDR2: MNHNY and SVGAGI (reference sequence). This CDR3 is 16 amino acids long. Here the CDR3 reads CASSYPNREIAGELFF. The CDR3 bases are TGTGCCAGCAGTTATCCTAACAGGGAAATCGCCGGGGAGCTGTTTTTT.

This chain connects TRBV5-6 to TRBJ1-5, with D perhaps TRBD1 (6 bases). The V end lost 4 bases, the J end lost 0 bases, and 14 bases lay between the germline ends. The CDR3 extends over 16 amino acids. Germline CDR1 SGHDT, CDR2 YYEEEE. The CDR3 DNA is TGTGCCAGCAGCCGTCTGAGGGGGTATAGCAATCAGCCCCAGCATTTT. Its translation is CASSRLRGYSNQPQHF.

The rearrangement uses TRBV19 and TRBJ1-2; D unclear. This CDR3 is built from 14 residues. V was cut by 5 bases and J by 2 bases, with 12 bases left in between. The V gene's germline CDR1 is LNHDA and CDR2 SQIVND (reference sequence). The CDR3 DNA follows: TGTGCCAGTAGTGGAGCCTCGCGGAACTATGGCTACACCTTC. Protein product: CASSGASRNYGYTF.

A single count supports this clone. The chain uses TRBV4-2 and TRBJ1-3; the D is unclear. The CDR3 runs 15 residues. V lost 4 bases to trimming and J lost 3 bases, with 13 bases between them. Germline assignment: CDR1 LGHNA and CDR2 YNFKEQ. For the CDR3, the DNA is TGTGCCAGCAGCCGGGCACCGACGGGTGGAAACACCATATATTTT. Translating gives CASSRAPTGGNTIYF.

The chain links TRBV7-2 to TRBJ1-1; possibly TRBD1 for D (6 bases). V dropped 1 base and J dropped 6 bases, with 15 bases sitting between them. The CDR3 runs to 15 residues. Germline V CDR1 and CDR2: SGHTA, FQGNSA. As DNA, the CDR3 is TGTGCCAGCAGCTTAGTGCGGGGGGCAGAGGCTGAAGCTTTCTTT. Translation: CASSLVRGAEAEAFF.

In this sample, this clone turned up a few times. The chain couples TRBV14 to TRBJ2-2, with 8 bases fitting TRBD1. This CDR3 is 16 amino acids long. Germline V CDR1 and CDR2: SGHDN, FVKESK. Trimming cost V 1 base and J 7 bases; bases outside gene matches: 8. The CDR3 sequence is CASSQAETGVDGELFF. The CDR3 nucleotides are TGTGCCAGCAGCCAAGCGGAGACAGGGGTGGACGGGGAGCTGTTTTTT.

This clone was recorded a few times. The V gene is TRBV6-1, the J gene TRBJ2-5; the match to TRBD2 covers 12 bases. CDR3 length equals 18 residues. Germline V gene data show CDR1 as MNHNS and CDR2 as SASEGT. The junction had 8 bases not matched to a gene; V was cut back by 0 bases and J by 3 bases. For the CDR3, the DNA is TGTGCCAGCAGTGAAGCGCTCCTAGCGGGGGGGCCAGAAGAGACCCAGTACTTC. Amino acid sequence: CASSEALLAGGPEETQYF.

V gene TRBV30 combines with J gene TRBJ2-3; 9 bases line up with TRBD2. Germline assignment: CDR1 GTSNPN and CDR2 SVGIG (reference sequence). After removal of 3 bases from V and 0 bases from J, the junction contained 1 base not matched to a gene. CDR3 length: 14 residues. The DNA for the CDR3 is TGTGCCTGGAGGGGACTAGCTAGCACAGATACGCAGTATTTT. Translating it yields CAWRGLASTDTQYF. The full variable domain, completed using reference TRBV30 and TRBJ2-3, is SQTIHQWPATLVQPVGSPLSLECTVEGTSNPNLYWYRQAAGRGLQLLFYSVGIGQISSEVPQNLSASRPQDRQFILSSKKLLLSDSGFYLCAWRGLASTDTQYFGPGTRLTVL.

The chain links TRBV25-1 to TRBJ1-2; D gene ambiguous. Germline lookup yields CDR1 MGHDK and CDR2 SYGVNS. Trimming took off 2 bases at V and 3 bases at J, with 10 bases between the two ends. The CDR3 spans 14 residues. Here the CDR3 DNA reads TGTGCCAGCAGTGAAAATTGGGGAGACTATGGCTACACCTTC. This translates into CASSENWGDYGYTF.

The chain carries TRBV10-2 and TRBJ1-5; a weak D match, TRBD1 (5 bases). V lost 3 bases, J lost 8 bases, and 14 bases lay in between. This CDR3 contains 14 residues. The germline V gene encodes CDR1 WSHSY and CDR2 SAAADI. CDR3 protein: CASSEQENAEPQHF. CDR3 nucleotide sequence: TGCGCCAGCAGTGAACAGGAGAATGCGGAGCCCCAGCATTTT.